These 3 T cell receptor beta chains came from one sample sequenced in a study of identifying expanded T cells in peripheral blood. The repertoire was sequenced with immunoSEQ multiplex PCR; TCRdb's copy has only in-frame clones and lacks some. The repertoire consists of some 96,000 clones, with approximately 88% occurring once and the leading ten covering about 5.5%. Specimen: blood. The receptors were sampled from a person between 18 and 70 years old in good health.

This chain uses TRBV7-2 with TRBJ2-6; D might be TRBD1 (5 bases). The CDR3 covers 16 residues. CDR1 SGHTA and CDR2 FQGNSA come from the germline V gene. V lost 4 bases and J 0 bases, leaving 10 bases between the germline ends. The CDR3 DNA follows: TGTGCCAGCAGCTGGCAGGGATCCTCTGGGGCCAACGTCCTGACTTTC. Translated, it gives CASSWQGSSGANVLTF.

The V call is TRBV6-5, the J call TRBJ2-7; D possibly matches TRBD1 or TRBD2 (5 bases each). V was clipped by 4 bases and J by 2 bases, with 18 bases between them. The length of the CDR3 is 16 residues. From germline, CDR1 is MNHEY and CDR2 SVGAGI. CDR3 sequence (DNA): TGTGCCAGCAGTTCCACCCCGGGACGAACAACCTACGAGCAGTACTTC. Protein sequence: CASSSTPGRTTYEQYF.

This clone has a single count. This chain uses TRBV5-6 with TRBJ2-1; D gene ambiguous. The CDR3 is 14 residues long. Trimming left V 4 bases short and J 1 base short, with 9 bases between. The germline gives CDR1 SGHDT, CDR2 YYEEEE. The CDR3 spells CASSSGRSYNEQFF. CDR3 DNA sequence: TGTGCCAGCAGCAGTGGTCGATCCTACAATGAGCAGTTCTTC.